The present T cell receptor (beta chain) was sequenced within a study of cytotoxic CD8 clonotypes in ibrutinib-treated CLL. Study as a whole: The patients comprised roughly 12 relapsed/refractory and about 16 treatment-naive cases, around 18 IGHV unmutated.

This table comes from immunoSEQ multiplex PCR, and its TCRdb copy is limited to in-frame clones, with some not included. Altogether hundreds of thousands of clones are present, roughly 70% being singletons, with the ten largest covering under 8%. The V gene's germline CDR1 is SGHRS and CDR2 YFSETQ. V shed 4 bases and J 7 bases; nucleotides not matched to a gene: 6. This CDR3 is 15 amino acids long. Sequencing used PBMCs, obtained after 36 months of ibrutinib treatment. The receptor comes from a human donor with chronic lymphocytic leukemia. V and J are TRBV5-1 and TRBJ2-1, with TRBD1 identical over 12 bases. The DNA for the CDR3 is TGCGCCAGCAGCGCCGGGGGACAGGGGGCGAATGAGCAGTTCTTC. Residues: CASSAGGQGANEQFF.